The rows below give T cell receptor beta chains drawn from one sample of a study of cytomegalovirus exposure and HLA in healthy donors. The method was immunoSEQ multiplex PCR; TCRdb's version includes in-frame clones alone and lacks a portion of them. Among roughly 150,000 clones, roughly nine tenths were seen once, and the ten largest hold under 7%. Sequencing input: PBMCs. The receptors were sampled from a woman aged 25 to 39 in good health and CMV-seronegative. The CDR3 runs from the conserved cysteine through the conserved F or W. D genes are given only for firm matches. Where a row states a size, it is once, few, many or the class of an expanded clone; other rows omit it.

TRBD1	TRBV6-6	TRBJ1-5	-	CASGDRAGNQPQHF	TGTGCCAGTGGGGACAGGGCCGGCAATCAGCCCCAGCATTTT
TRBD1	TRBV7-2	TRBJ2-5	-	CASSLASTGRETQYF	TGTGCCAGCAGCTTAGCCTCGACAGGGCGGGAGACCCAGTACTTC
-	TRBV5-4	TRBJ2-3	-	CASSLTGSGSTDTQYF	TGTGCCAGCAGCCTAACTGGGTCGGGAAGCACAGATACGCAGTATTTT
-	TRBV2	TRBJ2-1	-	CASREDDKSSYNEQFF	TGTGCCAGCAGGGAGGACGACAAAAGCTCCTACAATGAGCAGTTCTTC
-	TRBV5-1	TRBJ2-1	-	CASSVQGTQFF	TGCGCCAGCAGCGTCCAGGGGACGCAGTTCTTC
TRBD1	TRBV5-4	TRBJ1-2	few	CASSPGTGDYGYTF	TGTGCCAGCAGCCCCGGGACAGGAGATTATGGCTACACCTTC
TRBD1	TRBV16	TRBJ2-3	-	CASSRSGTGRLIDTQYF	TGTGCCAGCAGCCGAAGCGGGACAGGGAGGCTTATAGATACGCAGTATTTT
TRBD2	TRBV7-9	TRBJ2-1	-	CASSFLAGDEQFF	TGTGCCAGCAGCTTTCTGGCGGGGGATGAGCAGTTCTTC
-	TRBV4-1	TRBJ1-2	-	CASSQDPSGTGPYGYTF	TGCGCCAGCAGCCAGGATCCGTCTGGCACAGGGCCATATGGCTACACCTTC
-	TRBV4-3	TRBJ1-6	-	CASSQAGREAYNSPLHF	TGCGCCAGCAGCCAAGCGGGCAGGGAGGCCTATAATTCACCCCTCCACTTT
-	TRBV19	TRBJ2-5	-	CASTSLGHQYF	TGTGCCAGTACCTCTCTGGGCCACCAGTACTTC
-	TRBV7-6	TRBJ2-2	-	CASSLVRGDTGELFF	TGTGCCAGCAGCTTAGTTCGGGGCGACACCGGGGAGCTGTTTTTT
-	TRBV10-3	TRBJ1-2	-	CAISESTGIGYTF	TGTGCCATCAGTGAGTCGACAGGAATTGGCTACACCTTC
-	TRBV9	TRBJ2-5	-	CASSPSINPQETQYF	TGTGCCAGCAGCCCCAGTATAAACCCCCAAGAGACCCAGTACTTC
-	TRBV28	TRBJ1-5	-	CASSEPRARGQPQHF	TGTGCCAGCTCTGAACCCAGGGCCCGGGGGCAGCCCCAGCATTTT
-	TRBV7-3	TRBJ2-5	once	CASSLLWGPQETQYF	TGTGCCAGCAGCTTATTATGGGGTCCACAGGAGACCCAGTACTTC
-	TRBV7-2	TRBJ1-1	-	CASSARGYTEAFF	TGTGCCAGCAGCGCGAGGGGGTACACTGAAGCTTTCTTT
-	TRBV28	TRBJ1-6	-	CASSLLSQTGSPLHF	TGTGCCAGCAGTTTATTATCACAGACGGGATCACCCCTCCACTTT
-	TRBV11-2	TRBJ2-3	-	CASSKDGLLADTQYF	TGTGCCAGCAGCAAGGACGGTTTATTAGCAGATACGCAGTATTTT
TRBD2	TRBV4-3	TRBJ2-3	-	CASSQDPASGASTDTQYF	TGCGCCAGCAGCCAAGATCCGGCTAGCGGAGCCAGCACAGATACGCAGTATTTT
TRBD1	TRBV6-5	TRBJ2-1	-	CASSPGTGYHNEQFF	TGTGCCAGCAGTCCGGGGACAGGGTATCACAATGAGCAGTTCTTC
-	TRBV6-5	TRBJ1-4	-	CASRRRNDEKLFF	TGTGCCAGCAGAAGGAGGAACGATGAAAAACTGTTTTTT
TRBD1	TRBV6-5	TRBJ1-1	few	CASSGQGAGDTEAFF	TGTGCCAGCTCGGGACAGGGGGCTGGGGACACTGAAGCTTTCTTT
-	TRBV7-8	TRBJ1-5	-	CASSLGRGQGGNQPQHF	TGTGCCAGCAGCTTAGGGCGGGGGCAGGGAGGCAATCAGCCCCAGCATTTT
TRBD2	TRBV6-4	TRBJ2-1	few	CASFFGGGAYNEQFF	TGTGCCAGCTTTTTTGGCGGGGGGGCCTACAATGAGCAGTTCTTC
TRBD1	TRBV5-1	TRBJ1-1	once	CASSTVPGQGNTEAFF	TGCGCCAGCAGCACGGTCCCGGGACAGGGGAACACTGAAGCTTTCTTT
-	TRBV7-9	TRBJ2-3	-	CASSENGPDTQYF	TGTGCCAGCAGTGAGAACGGGCCAGATACGCAGTATTTT
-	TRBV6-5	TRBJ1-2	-	CASSYSFGANYGYTF	TGTGCCAGCAGTTACTCGTTCGGAGCTAACTATGGCTACACCTTC
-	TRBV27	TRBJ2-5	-	CASSFTGRQETQYF	TGTGCCAGCAGTTTTACAGGGCGTCAAGAGACCCAGTACTTC
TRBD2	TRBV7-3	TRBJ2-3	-	CASSQGLAGDVDTQYF	TGTGCCAGCAGCCAAGGACTAGCGGGAGATGTAGATACGCAGTATTTT
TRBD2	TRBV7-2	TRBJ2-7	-	CASSLGGAGGEEQYF	TGTGCCAGCAGCTTAGGCGGGGCGGGGGGAGAAGAGCAGTACTTC
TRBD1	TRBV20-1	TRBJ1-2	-	CSVLTGRNYTF	TGCAGTGTGTTGACAGGGAGAAATTACACCTTC
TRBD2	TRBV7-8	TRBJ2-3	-	CASSDLAGVADTQYF	TGTGCCAGCAGCGACCTAGCGGGAGTCGCAGATACGCAGTATTTT
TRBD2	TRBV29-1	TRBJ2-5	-	CSVDGTSGETQYF	TGCAGCGTTGACGGGACTAGCGGAGAGACCCAGTACTTC
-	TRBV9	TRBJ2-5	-	CASSVGIAEETQYF	TGTGCCAGCAGCGTAGGGATAGCCGAAGAGACCCAGTACTTC
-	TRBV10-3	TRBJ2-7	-	CAISEYSFSSYEQYF	TGTGCCATCAGTGAATACTCGTTTAGCTCCTACGAGCAGTACTTC
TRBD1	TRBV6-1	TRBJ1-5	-	CASTRDRGYQPQHF	TGTGCCAGCACCAGGGACAGGGGATATCAGCCCCAGCATTTT
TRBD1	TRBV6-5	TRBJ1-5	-	CASRGTVNQPQHF	TGTGCCAGCAGGGGGACAGTGAATCAGCCCCAGCATTTT
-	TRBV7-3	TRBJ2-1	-	CASSLSGQLSSYNEQFF	TGTGCCAGCAGCTTATCTGGACAGCTCAGCTCCTACAATGAGCAGTTCTTC
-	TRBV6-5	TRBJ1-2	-	CASSGDGYTF	TGTGCCAGCAGCGGTGATGGCTACACCTTC
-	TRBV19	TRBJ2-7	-	CASSIGRGAYEQYF	TGTGCCAGTAGTATAGGGAGGGGGGCCTACGAGCAGTACTTC
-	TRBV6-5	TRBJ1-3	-	CASRGDIWSGNTIYF	TGTGCCAGCAGGGGGGACATTTGGTCTGGAAACACCATATATTTT
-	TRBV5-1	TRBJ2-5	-	CASSLTTSDQETQYF	TGCGCCAGCAGCCTAACTACGTCTGACCAAGAGACCCAGTACTTC
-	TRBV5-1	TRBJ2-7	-	CASSLVGDYEQYF	TGCGCCAGCAGCTTGGTTGGGGACTACGAGCAGTACTTC
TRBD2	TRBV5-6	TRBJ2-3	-	CASSFLTSGTDTQYF	TGTGCCAGCAGCTTCCTGACTAGCGGGACAGATACGCAGTATTTT